Detailed here is one T cell receptor beta chain. Its antigen remains unknown. CDR1 and CDR2 from the germline V gene are SGHRS and YFSETQ. With 2 bases clipped from V and 6 bases from J, the junction kept 12 bases outside the gene matches. The CDR3 is 16 amino acids. The sample is drawn from a study of radiotherapy plus CTLA-4 blockade in lung cancer. General observations from the study: Per reports, early blood T cell clone dynamics, plus interferon-beta, forecast response most strongly.

Assay used: immunoSEQ multiplex PCR; TCRdb lists only in-frame clones, some missing. The sample contains approximately 100,000 clones, over 65% of which appear only once. The gene calls are TRBV5-1 and TRBJ1-2, with 8 positions matching TRBD1. The sequence was obtained from a human donor with non-small cell lung cancer that progressed on radiotherapy plus ipilimumab. Some clones in this sample may be carry-over from other donors' samples. Sample: peripheral blood, taken from a patient treated with radiotherapy plus ipilimumab. The CDR3 is CASSFIPPTGVNGYTF. CDR3 nucleotide sequence: TGCGCCAGCAGCTTCATCCCGCCGACAGGGGTCAATGGCTACACCTTC.